This TCR beta chain was captured by sequencing in a study of T cell responses to AZD1222 COVID-19 vaccine. With respect to this clone: Antigen unknown.

Only in-frame clones appear in the TCRdb table, and some are missing; sequencing was by immunoSEQ multiplex PCR. The table lists 85,000 to 100,000 clones, approximately 82% of them singletons. Germline CDR1 reads MDHEN; CDR2 reads SYDVKM. V shed 5 bases and J shed 3 bases, with 8 bases lying between them. The CDR3 runs to 13 residues. Study results and caveats: Baseline seropositives among AZD1222 recipients totaled only six or seven. Spike-specific TCR depth and breadth grew after two AZD1222 doses.

Specimen: peripheral blood, collected on day 0 of AZD1222 vaccination. V and J are TRBV28 and TRBJ1-3; D remains ambiguous. The TCR originated in an adult in good health. CDR3 residues: CASSPYSGNTIYF. CDR3 DNA sequence: TGTGCCAGCAGTCCCTACAGTGGAAACACCATATATTTT.